The 5 T cell receptor beta chains below were found in one sample sequenced in a study of T-cell memory formation after mild COVID-19. MiXCR, run by TCRdb on the 5' RACE reads, gives a single entry per CDR3 protein. Seen here are roughly 190,000 distinct CDR3 sequences, about 16% observed once, and the top ten hold roughly 2.3%. Sequenced sample: PBMCs or a T cell subset sorted from them (not recorded which). The receptor source for this set is an adult woman who had mild COVID-19 (a few samples of this study predate the infection). Cell type and time point are not known.

The gene calls are TRBV11-2 and TRBJ1-2; no clear D gene. The V end lost 8 bases, the J end lost 6 bases, and 25 bases lay between the germline ends. The CDR3 loop spans 16 amino acids. Germline lookup yields CDR1 SGHAT and CDR2 FQNNGV. Here the CDR3 reads CASLDISRAGLHGYTF. The DNA of the CDR3 is TGTGCCAGCTTAGATATTTCGAGGGCCGGCCTCCATGGCTACACCTTC.

The genes are TRBV11-1 and TRBJ1-1; D unclear. The CDR3 length is 15 residues. V lost 3 bases, J lost 2 bases, and 13 bases lay in between. CDR1 and CDR2 from the germline V gene are SGHAT and FQDESV (reference sequence). The CDR3 is CASSFYGSRNTEAFF. CDR3 DNA: TGTGCCAGCAGCTTTTACGGCAGTCGAAACACTGAAGCTTTCTTT.

This clonotype occurred many times. The chain carries TRBV9 and TRBJ2-3; D uncertain. CDR1 is SGDLS and CDR2 is YYNGEE in the germline V gene. Trimming shortened V by 3 bases and J by 2 bases, and 10 bases separated the two germline ends. The CDR3 contains 14 residues. CDR3 nucleotides: TGTGCCAGCAGCGCAACTACCATCACAGATACGCAGTATTTT. Protein: CASSATTITDTQYF.

Ten or more counts support this clonotype. V and J are TRBV11-2 and TRBJ2-1; 11 nucleotides match TRBD2. The germline V gene encodes CDR1 SGHAT and CDR2 FQNNGV. The CDR3 totals 15 residues. V shed 4 bases and J 7 bases; nucleotides not matched to a gene: 6. CDR3 in DNA: TGTGCCAGCAGCTATAGCGGGAGGGCCTTTAATGAGCAGTTCTTC. Translation gives CASSYSGRAFNEQFF.

This clonotype was detected only a few times. V usage is TRBV20-1 and J usage is TRBJ2-2; TRBD2 is a possible D gene (6 bases). CDR3 size: 15 residues. In germline, CDR1 is DFQATT, CDR2 SNEGSKA (reference sequence). Trimming removed 2 bases at V and 0 bases at J, with 10 bases between. The CDR3 protein is CSARKAGANTGELFF. The CDR3 DNA reads as TGCAGTGCTAGAAAAGCGGGCGCGAACACCGGGGAGCTGTTTTTT.